Listed here are 28 T cell receptor beta chains from one sample, sequenced in a study of T cells after yellow fever vaccination. Using its own MiXCR run on the 5' RACE reads, TCRdb lists one record per CDR3 protein. The profile shows 450,000 to 550,000 distinct CDR3 sequences, 21% of them singletons. The sample in question was PBMCs, obtained about 20 days after the first yellow fever vaccination. These receptors were collected from a man aged 18 to 30 who received the YFV17D yellow fever vaccine.

V usage is TRBV7-2 and J usage is TRBJ1-2; D ambiguous. Germline V gene lookup returns CDR1 SGHTA and CDR2 FQGNSA. The V end was cut by 2 bases, the J end by 6 bases, with 22 bases between. CDR3 length: 17 amino acids. CDR3 nucleotide sequence: TGTGCCAGCAGCTTACTAGGGTTGTTGGGTTTCGTGGATGGCTACACCTTC. It codes for CASSLLGLLGFVDGYTF.

This clonotype has more than one count but fewer than ten. This chain links TRBV18 with TRBJ1-5; TRBD1 agrees at 9 bases. This CDR3 comprises 15 residues. The germline gives CDR1 KGHSH, CDR2 LQKENI. Trimming at V came to 3 bases and at J to 6 bases, leaving 6 bases not matched to a gene. The CDR3 DNA follows: TGTGCCAGCTCACCTGACAGGGGGTCCGGTCAGCCCCAGCATTTT. This gives the protein CASSPDRGSGQPQHF.

Only a few counts were recorded for this clonotype. The junction does not match germline at one end; this may be a read error. The chain links TRBV29-1 to TRBJ2-1, with TRBD2 matching 10 bases. The germline CDR1 and CDR2 sequences are SQVTM and ANQGSEA. This CDR3 spans 16 amino acids. The CDR3 here is CSVGGSGGSSYNEQLF. In nucleotides, the CDR3 is TGCAGCGTTGGAGGTAGCGGGGGGTCCTCCTACAATGAGCAGCTCTTC.

This clonotype was seen a few times. V is TRBV7-9 and J is TRBJ1-2, with D hard to call. Germline-derived CDR1 and CDR2 are SEHNR and FQNEAQ (reference sequence). The V end was cut by 6 bases, the J end by 3 bases, with 8 bases between. The CDR3 is 12 amino acids. CDR3 nucleotides: TGTGCCAGCAGTGAGACCTACTATGGCTACACCTTC. This translates into CASSETYYGYTF.

This chain links TRBV9 with TRBJ1-1, with D maybe TRBD1 (5 bases). Germline V gene sequence: CDR1 SGDLS, CDR2 YYNGEE. CDR3 length equals 14 residues. V was shortened by 3 bases and J by 3 bases, with 12 bases between the two germline ends. CDR3 residues: CASSALRGDTEAFF. CDR3 DNA: TGTGCCAGCAGCGCCCTACGGGGGGACACTGAAGCTTTCTTT.

The chain links TRBV6-1 to TRBJ2-5, with TRBD1 identical over 7 bases. The CDR3 is made up of 15 amino acids. Germline V lookup: CDR1 MNHNS, CDR2 SASEGT. The V and J ends lost 6 bases and 2 bases, in that order; junction bases with no gene match: 9. As DNA, the CDR3 is TGTGCCAGCAGGCGACAGGGCTTCCCACAAGAGACCCAGTACTTC. Its translation is CASRRQGFPQETQYF.

This chain uses TRBV5-1 with TRBJ2-1; the D is unclear. V was cut by 4 bases and J by 0 bases, with 11 bases left in between. Per the germline V gene, CDR1 is SGHRS and CDR2 is YFSETQ. The CDR3 totals 15 residues. DNA of the CDR3: TGCGCCAGCAGCCTGCCGTTAAGCTCCTACAATGAGCAGTTCTTC. Amino acid sequence: CASSLPLSSYNEQFF.

The chain couples TRBV7-9 to TRBJ2-2; the match to TRBD1 covers 7 bases. Trimming cost V 1 base and J 4 bases; bases outside gene matches: 6. This CDR3 is 16 amino acids long. The germline CDR1 and CDR2 sequences are SEHNR and FQNEAQ (reference sequence). The chain's CDR3 is CASSLDWDSITGELFF. The CDR3 DNA reads as TGTGCCAGCAGCTTAGACTGGGACAGCATCACCGGGGAGCTGTTTTTT.

The chain combines TRBV7-9 with TRBJ2-2, with unresolved D. This CDR3 spans 14 amino acids. V lost 5 bases to trimming and J lost 4 bases, with 11 bases between them. CDR1 and CDR2 from the germline V gene are SEHNR and FQNEAQ (reference sequence). CDR3 residues: CASSPRGVTGELFF. CDR3 sequence (DNA): TGTGCCAGCAGCCCTCGCGGCGTCACCGGGGAGCTGTTTTTT. The full variable domain, in which reference TRBV7-9 and TRBJ2-2 provide the parts outside the CDR3, is DTGVSQNPRHKITKRGQNVTFRCDPISEHNRLYWYRQTLGQGPEFLTYFQNEAQLEKSRLLSDRFSAERPKGSFSTLEIQRTEQGDSAMYLCASSPRGVTGELFFGEGSRLTVL.

This clonotype was seen a handful of times. This rearrangement joins TRBV10-3 to TRBJ1-2, with 9 bases lining up with TRBD1. The CDR3 totals 16 residues. CDR1 and CDR2 (germline): ENHRY, SYGVKD. Trimming removed 0 bases from V and 8 bases from J; junction bases left unmatched: 10. The CDR3 DNA reads as TGTGCCATCAGTGAGTCTGCGGACAGGGGCTTCCAAGGCTACACCTTC. Translation gives CAISESADRGFQGYTF.

The genes are TRBV18 and TRBJ2-7; D is unresolved. Germline CDR1 and CDR2: KGHSH and LQKENI. The V and J ends lost 5 bases and 4 bases respectively, with 9 bases between them. This CDR3 contains 12 residues. This chain's CDR3 is CASSKRMYEQYF. The CDR3 bases are TGTGCCAGCTCAAAACGGATGTACGAGCAGTACTTC.

This clonotype showed up just a few times. V usage is TRBV7-2 and J usage is TRBJ2-5; D call uncertain. There are 14 residues in the CDR3. Germline-derived CDR1 and CDR2 are SGHTA and FQGNSA. V lost 5 bases and J 2 bases, leaving 12 bases between the germline ends. In DNA, the CDR3 is TGTGCCAGCAGCCCCGCCGGATCGCAAGAGACCCAGTACTTC. Translated: CASSPAGSQETQYF.

The chain is built from TRBV7-2 and TRBJ1-5, with D possibly TRBD1 on 6 matching bases. Between the trimmed V and J ends, which lost 4 bases and 11 bases, there was a span of 15 bases. There are 13 residues in the CDR3. Germline CDR1 and CDR2: SGHTA and FQGNSA. The CDR3 coding sequence is TGTGCCAGCAGCTCCGCAGGGGCCTGGGCCCAGCATTTT. The encoded protein is CASSSAGAWAQHF. The whole variable domain, remainder taken from reference TRBV7-2 and TRBJ1-5, is GAGVSQSPSNKVTEKGKDVELRCDPISGHTALYWYRQSLGQGLEFLIYFQGNSAPDKSGLPSDRFSAERTGGSVSTLTIQRTQQEDSAVYLCASSSAGAWAQHFGDGTRLSIL.

This clonotype has a handful of counts. The chain links TRBV20-1 to TRBJ2-3; 11 bases line up with TRBD2. The CDR3 has 15 amino acids. The germline V gene has CDR1 DFQATT and CDR2 SNEGSKA (reference sequence). Germline trimming cut 3 bases from V and 2 bases from J; bases unmatched to any gene: 4. The CDR3 reads CSASQTSGTTDTQYF. The CDR3 DNA is TGCAGTGCTAGCCAGACTAGCGGGACCACAGATACGCAGTATTTT.

This chain connects TRBV19 to TRBJ1-1; TRBD1 is a possible D gene (6 bases). The CDR3 loop spans 17 amino acids. The V end was cut by 7 bases, the J end by 7 bases, with 28 bases between. CDR1 LNHDA and CDR2 SQIVND come from the germline V gene (reference sequence). The DNA of the CDR3 is TGTGCCAGTAAAAAAAAGCCCCCGGGGGGCCCAGCGGGTGAAGCTTTCTTT. It translates to CASKKKPPGGPAGEAFF.

The chain couples TRBV24-1 to TRBJ2-1; possible D gene TRBD1, 7 bases. From germline, CDR1 is KGHDR and CDR2 SFDVKD. Trimming removed 6 bases from V and 4 bases from J, with 15 bases in between. CDR3 length: 15 residues. The CDR3 spells CATSRTGGGYNEQFF. CDR3 DNA: TGTGCCACCAGTCGGACAGGAGGGGGTTACAATGAGCAGTTCTTC.

This clonotype has just a few counts. This rearrangement joins TRBV10-3 to TRBJ2-3, with 11 nucleotides matching TRBD1. Germline CDR1 reads ENHRY; CDR2 reads SYGVKD. V was clipped by 4 bases and J by 4 bases; unmatched bases: 4. The CDR3 is made up of 15 amino acids. The CDR3 nucleotides read TGTGCCATCAGTGGGACAGGGGGCGTCGCAGATACGCAGTATTTT. As protein: CAISGTGGVADTQYF.

This clonotype has a handful of counts. The rearrangement uses TRBV5-6 and TRBJ2-7; 7 nucleotides agree with TRBD1. V shed 5 bases, J shed 0 bases, and the junction held 17 bases outside the gene matches. Germline values: CDR1 SGHDT, CDR2 YYEEEE. This CDR3 spans 18 amino acids. CDR3 in amino acids: CASSAGTELLTDSYEQYF. As DNA, the CDR3 is TGTGCCAGCAGTGCCGGGACAGAACTTCTCACCGACTCCTACGAGCAGTACTTC. Complete variable domain (other parts from reference TRBV5-6 and TRBJ2-7): DAGVTQSPTHLIKTRGQQVTLRCSPKSGHDTVSWYQQALGQGPQFIFQYYEEEERQRGNFPDRFSGHQFPNYSSELNVNALLLGDSALYLCASSAGTELLTDSYEQYFGPGTRLTVT.

This clonotype came up a few times. In DNA form, the CDR3 reads TGTGCCACCAGCAGACCAAGAGACCTGGGGGAGACCCAGTACTTC. This encodes CATSRPRDLGETQYF. J is TRBJ2-5 and V is TRBV15; D unclear. The CDR3 has 15 residues. Deletions cut 2 bases from V and 5 bases from J, with 15 bases between. Germline V gene data show CDR1 as LNHNV and CDR2 as YYDKDF (reference sequence).

This clonotype was detected a few times. The V call is TRBV5-6, the J call TRBJ2-3; 7 bases are a match to TRBD2. J was trimmed by 7 bases and V by 6 bases; bases with no gene match: 11. The CDR3 extends over 14 amino acids. The V gene's germline CDR1 is SGHDT and CDR2 YYEEEE. The CDR3 coding sequence is TGTGCCAGCACCCGATGGGGGGGACTTAATACGCAGTATTTT. Translated, it gives CASTRWGGLNTQYF.

The table lists this clonotype with a few counts. The chain combines TRBV20-1 with TRBJ2-5; possibly TRBD1 for D (6 bases). The CDR3 runs 14 residues. The V gene lost 6 bases and the J gene lost 1 base, with 15 bases spanning the gap. Germline CDR1 and CDR2: DFQATT and SNEGSKA (reference sequence). This CDR3 is CSAPLQGVQETQYF. The CDR3 DNA reads as TGCAGTGCGCCACTACAGGGCGTCCAAGAGACCCAGTACTTC.

This clonotype has ten or more counts. The chain joins TRBV5-6 to TRBJ2-3; 12 bases are shared with TRBD2. Germline values: CDR1 SGHDT, CDR2 YYEEEE. The CDR3 runs 15 residues. Trimming at V came to 4 bases and at J to 5 bases, leaving 5 bases not matched to a gene. The CDR3 spells CASSQLAGGRDTQYF. The DNA of the CDR3 is TGTGCCAGCAGCCAGCTAGCGGGGGGGCGAGATACGCAGTATTTT.

This clonotype has only a few counts. V and J are TRBV4-1 and TRBJ1-3, with no clear D. Germline V gene data show CDR1 as MGHRA and CDR2 as YSYEKL. CDR3 size: 13 residues. Trimming removed 0 bases from V and 9 bases from J, with 9 bases in between. The CDR3 nucleotides read TGCGCCAGCAGCCAAGAAGGACTTGGCACCATATATTTT. This codes for CASSQEGLGTIYF.

This chain joins TRBV11-2 and TRBJ2-2; the match to TRBD2 covers 9 bases. In germline, CDR1 is SGHAT, CDR2 FQNNGV. Trimming at V came to 0 bases and at J to 4 bases, leaving 9 bases not matched to a gene. The CDR3 extends over 18 amino acids. DNA for the CDR3: TGTGCCAGCAGCTTAGATCTGGCTAGCGGGGCCATCACCGGGGAGCTGTTTTTT. It encodes CASSLDLASGAITGELFF. Variable domain in full (rest from reference TRBV11-2 and TRBJ2-2): EAGVAQSPRYKIIEKRQSVAFWCNPISGHATLYWYQQILGQGPKLLIQFQNNGVVDDSQLPKDRFSAERLKGVDSTLKIQPAKLEDSAVYLCASSLDLASGAITGELFFGEGSRLTVL.

In this sample, this clonotype turned up a few times. This chain joins TRBV7-6 and TRBJ2-2; TRBD2 matches 10 bases. Germline trimming cut 5 bases from V and 4 bases from J; bases unmatched to any gene: 10. The CDR3 has 17 residues. Looked up from germline, CDR1 is SGHVS and CDR2 is FNYEAQ. The CDR3 is CASSVVLAGDVTGELFF. CDR3 nucleotide sequence: TGTGCCAGCAGCGTGGTTCTAGCGGGGGACGTCACCGGGGAGCTGTTTTTT.

This clonotype has more than one count but fewer than ten. The genes are TRBV7-2 and TRBJ2-5; 15 bases line up with TRBD2. Germline V CDR1 and CDR2: SGHTA, FQGNSA. This CDR3 region has 17 residues. The junction had 5 bases not matched to a gene; V was cut back by 5 bases and J by 1 base. The CDR3 sequence: CASSRPGLAGGQETQYF. Written as DNA, the CDR3 is TGTGCCAGCAGCAGGCCGGGACTAGCGGGGGGCCAAGAGACCCAGTACTTC.

In this sample, this clonotype turned up a few times. The chain links TRBV7-2 to TRBJ2-3; tentative D call: TRBD1 (6 bases). V was trimmed by 4 bases and J by 13 bases, leaving 15 bases between them. CDR1 and CDR2 (germline): SGHTA, FQGNSA. The CDR3 is 12 residues long. The CDR3 coding sequence is TGTGCCAGCAGCTGGGACACGGGGATCAAGTATTTT. It specifies CASSWDTGIKYF.

The V gene is TRBV6-1, the J gene TRBJ2-7; D is unresolved. Germline CDR1 is MNHNS and CDR2 is SASEGT. The CDR3 is made up of 14 amino acids. V was shortened by 7 bases and J by 0 bases, with 13 bases between the two germline ends. In DNA, the CDR3 is TGTGCCAGCAATGCTTATAGTAGCTCCTACGAGCAGTACGTC. Its translation: CASNAYSSSYEQYV.